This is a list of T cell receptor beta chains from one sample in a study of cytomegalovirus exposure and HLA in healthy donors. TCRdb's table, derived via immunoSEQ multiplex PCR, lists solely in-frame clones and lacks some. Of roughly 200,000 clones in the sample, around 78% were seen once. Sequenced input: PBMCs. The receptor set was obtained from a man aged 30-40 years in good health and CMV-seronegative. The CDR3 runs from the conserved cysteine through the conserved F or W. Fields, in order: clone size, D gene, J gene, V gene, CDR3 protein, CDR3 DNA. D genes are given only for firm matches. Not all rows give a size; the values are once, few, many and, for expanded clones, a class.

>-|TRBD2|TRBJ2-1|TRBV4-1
CASTFSTGLAGANEQFF
TGCGCCAGCACCTTCTCAACGGGACTAGCGGGCGCCAATGAGCAGTTCTTC
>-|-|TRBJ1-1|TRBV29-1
CSVGGFQAGGISNTEAFF
TGCAGCGTTGGGGGTTTTCAGGCAGGAGGAATCTCGAACACTGAAGCTTTCTTT
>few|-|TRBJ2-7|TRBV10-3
CAIRLVTDGQQYF
TGTGCCATCAGACTAGTAACCGACGGACAGCAGTACTTC
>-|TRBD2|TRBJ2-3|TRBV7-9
CASSPGLAGVTDTQYF
TGTGCCAGCAGCCCGGGACTAGCGGGAGTCACAGATACGCAGTATTTT
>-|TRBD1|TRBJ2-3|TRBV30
CAWSVGAGGITDTQYF
TGTGCCTGGAGTGTAGGGGCAGGGGGCATCACAGATACGCAGTATTTT
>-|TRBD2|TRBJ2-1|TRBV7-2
CASSLGGGLPGREQFF
TGTGCCAGCAGCTTAGGGGGGGGACTCCCGGGAAGGGAGCAGTTCTTC
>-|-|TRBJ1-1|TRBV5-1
CASSFGTEAFF
TGCGCCAGCAGCTTCGGCACTGAAGCTTTCTTT
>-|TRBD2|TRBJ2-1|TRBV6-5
CASRKLAGGNNEQFF
TGTGCCAGCAGAAAACTAGCGGGAGGGAACAATGAGCAGTTCTTC
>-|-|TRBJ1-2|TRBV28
CASSLRDINYGYTF
TGTGCCAGCAGTTTACGGGACATTAACTATGGCTACACCTTC
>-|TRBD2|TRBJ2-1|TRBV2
CASRPPGLALYNEQFF
TGTGCCAGCAGGCCTCCGGGACTAGCTCTCTACAATGAGCAGTTCTTC
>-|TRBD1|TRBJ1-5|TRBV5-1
CASSTTGAPEEAQHF
TGCGCCAGCAGCACCACAGGGGCGCCCGAAGAGGCCCAGCATTTT
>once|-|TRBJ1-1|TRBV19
CASSMRGEKREAFF
TGTGCCAGTAGTATGCGTGGGGAGAAGCGCGAAGCTTTCTTT
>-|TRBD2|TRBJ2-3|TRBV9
CASSATLAGGMNTQYF
TGTGCCAGCAGCGCAACTCTAGCGGGAGGGATGAATACGCAGTATTTT
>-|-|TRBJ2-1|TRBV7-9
CASSQGWTDDHWNEQFF
TGTGCCAGCAGCCAGGGGTGGACAGACGACCATTGGAATGAGCAGTTCTTC
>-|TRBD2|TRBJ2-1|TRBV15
CATSRDPLGLAETEFHNEQFF
TGTGCCACCAGCAGAGATCCTTTAGGCCTAGCGGAGACCGAATTCCACAATGAGCAGTTCTTC
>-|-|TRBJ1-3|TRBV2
CASKMEGTGNTIYF
TGTGCCAGCAAGATGGAGGGAACTGGAAACACCATATATTTT
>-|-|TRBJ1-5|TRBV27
CASSLAVGPQHF
TGTGCCAGCAGTTTAGCGGTCGGACCCCAGCATTTT
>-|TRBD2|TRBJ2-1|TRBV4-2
CASSHTSGSYNEQFF
TGTGCCAGCAGCCATACTAGCGGGAGCTACAATGAGCAGTTCTTC
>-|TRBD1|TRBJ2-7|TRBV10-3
CAISKAGTGTNEQYF
TGTGCCATCAGTAAAGCCGGGACAGGGACGAACGAGCAGTACTTC
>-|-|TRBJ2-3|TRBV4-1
CASSQAVVESDTQYF
TGCGCCAGCAGCCAAGCGGTCGTCGAATCAGATACGCAGTATTTT
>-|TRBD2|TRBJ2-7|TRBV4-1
CASSQGTSDSYEQYF
TGCGCCAGCAGCCAAGGGACTAGCGACTCCTACGAGCAGTACTTC
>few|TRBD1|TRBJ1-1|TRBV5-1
CASSLDRGGYTEAFF
TGCGCCAGCAGCTTGGACAGGGGTGGGTACACTGAAGCTTTCTTT
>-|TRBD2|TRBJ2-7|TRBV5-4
CASSRTSGLSYEQYF
TGTGCCAGCAGCCGGACTAGCGGGCTTTCCTACGAGCAGTACTTC
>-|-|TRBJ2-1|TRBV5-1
CASSLAFLGSDEQFF
TGCGCCAGCAGCTTGGCTTTCTTAGGGAGCGACGAGCAGTTCTTC
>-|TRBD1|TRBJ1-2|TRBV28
CASSPPDREYGYTF
TGTGCCAGCAGTCCACCCGACAGGGAGTATGGCTACACCTTC
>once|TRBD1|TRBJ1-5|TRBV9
CASSTTGVQPQHF
TGTGCCAGCAGCACGACAGGGGTACAGCCCCAGCATTTT
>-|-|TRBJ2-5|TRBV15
CATSSPGEETQYF
TGTGCCACCAGCTCTCCCGGAGAAGAGACCCAGTACTTC
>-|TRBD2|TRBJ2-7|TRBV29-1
CSARRLAGDEQYF
TGCAGCGCTCGGCGGCTAGCGGGAGACGAGCAGTACTTC
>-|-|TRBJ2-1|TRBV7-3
CASSFSPTSSEQFF
TGTGCCAGCAGTTTCTCCCCGACTAGTAGTGAGCAGTTCTTC
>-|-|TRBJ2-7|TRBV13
CASSLREGYSRYEQYF
TGTGCCAGCAGCTTAAGAGAAGGATACAGCCGCTACGAGCAGTACTTC